Below are 20 T cell receptor beta chains sequenced from a single sample in a study of T cell responses to AZD1222 COVID-19 vaccine. Here immunoSEQ multiplex PCR was the method, and the copy in TCRdb shows in-frame clones only, minus some. Among roughly 180,000 clones listed, roughly 92% were seen once. The sequenced sample was peripheral blood, obtained 28 days after the second AZD1222 dose. These receptors came from an adult who received the AZD1222 COVID-19 vaccine.

This chain connects TRBV4-2 to TRBJ2-6; tentatively, D is TRBD2 (5 bases). Trimming took 2 bases from V and 6 from J, leaving 14 bases between them. CDR1 is LGHNA and CDR2 is YNFKEQ in the germline V gene. The CDR3 has 16 residues. Here the CDR3 reads CASSQPGEGTANVLTF. The CDR3 DNA reads TGTGCCAGCAGCCAACCAGGAGAGGGAACGGCCAACGTCCTGACTTTC.

The chain uses TRBV6-1 and TRBJ2-5, with unresolved D. The ends were cut back, 1 base at V and 4 bases at J, with 10 bases in the middle. The CDR3 length is 14 residues. The germline gives CDR1 MNHNS, CDR2 SASEGT. CDR3 sequence: CASSEGSVRETQYF. CDR3 nucleotides: TGTGCCAGCAGTGAAGGGTCAGTCCGAGAGACCCAGTACTTC.

The genes are TRBV9 and TRBJ2-1; 15 nucleotides line up with TRBD2. The CDR3 is made up of 18 amino acids. Germline V gene sequence: CDR1 SGDLS, CDR2 YYNGEE. J gave up 4 bases and V 0 bases, and 5 bases lay outside the gene matches. The CDR3 coding sequence is TGTGCCAGCAGCGTAGGGGGACTAGCGGGAGGCCCATACAATGAGCAGTTCTTC. Translating it yields CASSVGGLAGGPYNEQFF.

This sequence joins TRBV6-4 and TRBJ2-3, with D perhaps TRBD2 (6 bases). The CDR3 is 14 amino acids. Germline V gene data show CDR1 as MRHNA and CDR2 as SNTAGT. The V gene lost 8 bases and the J gene lost 0 bases, with 12 bases spanning the gap. Here the CDR3 reads CASAPGGSTDTQYF. The CDR3 DNA reads TGTGCCAGCGCCCCCGGGGGAAGCACAGATACGCAGTATTTT.

This chain joins TRBV5-1 and TRBJ2-3, with a weak D call TRBD2 (6 bases). This CDR3 has 15 amino acids. The germline V gene has CDR1 SGHRS and CDR2 YFSETQ. The V end was cut by 5 bases, the J end by 0 bases, with 13 bases between. CDR3 protein: CASRLSGGSTDTQYF. The CDR3 DNA reads as TGCGCCAGCAGACTTTCCGGGGGAAGCACAGATACGCAGTATTTT.

For this clone: This CDR3 is also generated by other DNA sequences in the sample. The chain carries TRBV7-2 and TRBJ1-2, with a tentative D call TRBD1 (5 bases). Per the germline V gene, CDR1 is SGHTA and CDR2 is FQGNSA. This CDR3 has 14 amino acids. Trimming removed 0 bases at V and 2 bases at J, with 7 bases between. The CDR3 loop reads CASSLAGANYGYTF. Written as DNA, the CDR3 is TGTGCCAGCAGCTTAGCAGGGGCGAACTATGGCTACACCTTC.

The chain couples TRBV5-1 to TRBJ1-2; 9 positions agree with TRBD1. CDR1 and CDR2 from the germline V gene are SGHRS and YFSETQ. With V trimmed by 3 bases and J by 9 bases, 6 bases remained unmatched. The CDR3 has 13 residues. The CDR3 is CASSSQGALSYTF. The DNA for the CDR3 is TGCGCCAGCAGCTCACAGGGGGCGCTTAGCTACACCTTC.

The gene calls are TRBV7-2 and TRBJ2-1, with D perhaps TRBD1 (6 bases). V was trimmed by 2 bases and J by 6 bases, leaving 8 bases between them. Germline V gene data show CDR1 as SGHTA and CDR2 as FQGNSA. The length of the CDR3 is 13 residues. The CDR3 DNA reads TGTGCCAGCAGCTTAACAGGGAGCAATGAGCAGTTCTTC. Amino acids: CASSLTGSNEQFF.

The genes are TRBV9 and TRBJ1-1, with D uncertain. The CDR3 is 14 amino acids. Germline CDR1 reads SGDLS; CDR2 reads YYNGEE. V was pared by 2 bases and J by 2 bases, with 10 bases between. CDR3 in DNA: TGTGCCAGCAGCGTGCGGGGAACCAACACTGAAGCTTTCTTT. It encodes CASSVRGTNTEAFF.

Turning to this clone: Other DNA sequences in the sample encode the same CDR3. The chain is built from TRBV7-9 and TRBJ1-5; D unresolved. This CDR3 is built from 14 residues. Germline V CDR1 and CDR2: SEHNR, FQNEAQ (reference sequence). V shed 1 base and J shed 4 bases, with 8 bases lying between them. The CDR3 region is CASSLGAGNQPQHF. The CDR3 region has the DNA TGTGCCAGCAGCTTAGGGGCGGGGAATCAGCCCCAGCATTTT. Full variable domain (rest looked up from reference TRBV7-9 and TRBJ1-5): DTGVSQNPRHKITKRGQNVTFRCDPISEHNRLYWYRQTLGQGPEFLTYFQNEAQLEKSRLLSDRFSAERPKGSFSTLEIQRTEQGDSAMYLCASSLGAGNQPQHFGDGTRLSIL.

The CDR3 loop reads CASSFQEAGADTQYF. CDR3 bases: TGTGCCAGCAGCTTTCAGGAGGCTGGGGCAGATACGCAGTATTTT. The genes are TRBV7-3 and TRBJ2-3; tentatively, D is TRBD2 (5 bases). Trimming removed 3 bases at V and 4 bases at J, with 14 bases between. Looked up from germline, CDR1 is SGHTA and CDR2 is FQGTGA. CDR3 length: 15 residues.

The chain has TRBV10-3 and TRBJ2-5; D tentatively fits TRBD1 or TRBD2 (5 bases each). Trimming removed 8 bases from V and 0 bases from J, with 10 bases in between. Per germline, CDR1 ENHRY and CDR2 SYGVKD. The CDR3 has 13 amino acids. The CDR3 loop reads CAISGRYQETQYF. Here the CDR3 DNA reads TGTGCCATCTCGGGACGGTACCAAGAGACCCAGTACTTC.

This chain connects TRBV5-1 to TRBJ2-7; D is unresolved. CDR3 length: 12 residues. With 0 bases removed from V and 5 bases from J, the gap between germline ends came to 6 bases. Germline V lookup: CDR1 SGHRS, CDR2 YFSETQ. The CDR3 sequence: CASSLDVDEQYF. The CDR3 DNA reads TGCGCCAGCAGCTTGGACGTGGACGAGCAGTACTTC.

This clone was seen more than once but under ten times. The V and J genes are TRBV29-1 and TRBJ1-1; 12 bases agree with TRBD1. The CDR3 sequence is 13 residues long. Germline CDR1 is SQVTM and CDR2 is ANQGSEA. After removal of 3 bases from V and 10 bases from J, the junction contained 6 bases not matched to a gene. The CDR3 sequence: CSVEGQGARGAFF. For the CDR3, the DNA is TGCAGCGTTGAGGGACAGGGGGCGCGAGGAGCTTTCTTT.

The chain joins TRBV7-9 to TRBJ2-7; the match to TRBD1 covers 9 bases. Germline loops: CDR1 SEHNR, CDR2 FQNEAQ (reference sequence). Unmatched junction bases numbered 6, after V lost 3 bases and J lost 9 bases. The CDR3 totals 13 residues. CDR3 region: CASSLGQGYGQYF. CDR3 in DNA: TGTGCCAGCAGCTTGGGACAGGGCTATGGGCAGTACTTC.

Turning to this clone: Different DNA sequences within this sample yield the same CDR3. The CDR3, as DNA: TGTGCCAGCTCACCATCAGTTTTGAACACTGAAGCTTTCTTT. Amino acids: CASSPSVLNTEAFF. The chain is built from TRBV18 and TRBJ1-1, with D hard to call. Germline CDR1 and CDR2: KGHSH and LQKENI. This CDR3 has 14 residues. V was clipped by 2 bases and J by 0 bases, with 7 bases between them. The variable domain in full, with the rest retrieved from reference TRBV18 and TRBJ1-1, is NAGVMQNPRHLVRRRGQEARLRCSPMKGHSHVYWYRQLPEEGLKFMVYLQKENIIDESGMPKERFSAEFPKEGPSILRIQQVVRGDSAAYFCASSPSVLNTEAFFGQGTRLTVV.

The rearrangement joins TRBV7-9 to TRBJ2-1; D gene ambiguous. Per germline, CDR1 SEHNR and CDR2 FQNEAQ (reference sequence). V was trimmed by 1 base and J by 7 bases, leaving 17 bases between them. The CDR3 spans 16 residues. CDR3 region: CASSLDLAGWGNEQFF. The DNA for the CDR3 is TGTGCCAGCAGCTTAGATCTGGCTGGCTGGGGAAATGAGCAGTTCTTC.

The V and J genes are TRBV19 and TRBJ1-1; weak D call: TRBD1 (6 bases). The CDR3 is 13 residues long. Germline lookup yields CDR1 LNHDA and CDR2 SQIVND (reference sequence). Trimming took off 4 bases at V and 3 bases at J, with 9 bases between the two ends. CDR3 residues: CASSRGLYTEAFF. CDR3 coding DNA: TGTGCCAGTAGTAGGGGGCTTTACACTGAAGCTTTCTTT.

V gene TRBV4-3 combines with J gene TRBJ2-7, with 12 positions matching TRBD2. Unmatched junction bases numbered 9, after V lost 1 base and J lost 5 bases. The CDR3 is made up of 17 amino acids. In germline, CDR1 is LGHNA, CDR2 YSLEER. CDR3 in DNA: TGCGCCAGCAGCCAAGTAGCTAGCGGGGGGGCGTCGAACGAGCAGTACTTC. It codes for CASSQVASGGASNEQYF.

The chain recombines TRBV5-1 with TRBJ2-2; 12 nucleotides align to TRBD2. In germline, CDR1 is SGHRS, CDR2 YFSETQ. V was pared by 4 bases and J by 6 bases, with 7 bases of the junction left unmatched. This CDR3 region has 16 residues. CDR3 bases: TGCGCCAGCAGCATGACTAGCGGGAGCCCAGCCGGGGAGCTGTTTTTT. Protein sequence: CASSMTSGSPAGELFF.